A single sample gave rise to the 14 T cell receptor beta chains below, sequenced in a study of T-cell memory formation after mild COVID-19. Via MiXCR, TCRdb re-called the 5' RACE reads, giving one row per CDR3 protein. The sample has about 270,000 distinct CDR3 sequences; more than 15% are singletons. The specimen sequenced was PBMCs or a T cell subset sorted from them (not recorded which). Source of these receptors: a man between 18 and 35 years old who had mild COVID-19 (a few samples of this study predate the infection). Cell type and time point are not known.

The chain uses TRBV6-5 and TRBJ2-7; 7 bases agree with TRBD2. The length of the CDR3 is 17 residues. Per the germline V gene, CDR1 is MNHEY and CDR2 is SVGAGI. V lost 4 bases, J lost 0 bases, and 12 bases stayed unmatched. The CDR3 here is CASSFILPGGSSYEQYF. In DNA form, the CDR3 reads TGTGCCAGCAGTTTCATCCTACCGGGGGGAAGCTCCTACGAGCAGTACTTC.

This clonotype was observed at least ten times. The CDR3 nucleotides read TGCGCCAGCAGCCAAATTACTGGGACTAGCGGCGGTGGCGGGGAGCTGTTTTTT. It specifies CASSQITGTSGGGGELFF. The rearrangement joins TRBV4-3 to TRBJ2-2; 11 bases fit TRBD2. There are 18 residues in the CDR3. Looked up from germline, CDR1 is LGHNA and CDR2 is YSLEER. V trimming: 2 bases; J trimming: 7 bases; junction bases outside the gene matches: 12.

The V and J genes are TRBV7-2 and TRBJ2-3; D ambiguous. Germline V gene lookup returns CDR1 SGHTA and CDR2 FQGNSA. V shed 5 bases and J shed 1 base, with 13 bases lying between them. The CDR3 totals 15 residues. CDR3 DNA: TGTGCCAGCAGCCGACGATCTGCCGGCACAGATACGCAGTATTTT. Residues: CASSRRSAGTDTQYF.

The chain has TRBV9 and TRBJ2-3; no clear D gene. Per germline, CDR1 SGDLS and CDR2 YYNGEE. Trimming took off 1 base at V and 0 bases at J, with 12 bases between the two ends. There are 16 residues in the CDR3. As DNA, the CDR3 is TGTGCCAGCAGCGTAAGCCCCTCGCCCAGCACAGATACGCAGTATTTT. As protein: CASSVSPSPSTDTQYF.

This clonotype has more than one count but fewer than ten. CDR3 residues: CASSQDPVYYGYTF. The CDR3 nucleotides are TGCGCCAGCAGCCAAGATCCCGTCTACTATGGCTACACCTTC. V gene TRBV4-1 combines with J gene TRBJ1-2; D ambiguous. The V and J ends lost 0 bases and 3 bases respectively, with 8 bases between them. The germline V gene has CDR1 MGHRA and CDR2 YSYEKL. The CDR3 totals 14 residues.

This chain uses TRBV18 with TRBJ1-6; a weak D match, TRBD1 (5 bases). CDR3 size: 14 residues. From germline, CDR1 is KGHSH and CDR2 LQKENI. Between the trimmed V and J ends, which lost 3 bases and 14 bases, there was a span of 17 bases. CDR3 coding DNA: TGTGCCAGCTCACCGGTTCAGGGTGCTTCTTCCCTCCACTTT. Encoded protein: CASSPVQGASSLHF.

This clonotype was observed a few times. This chain links TRBV5-1 with TRBJ2-7, with 8 bases fitting TRBD1. V gave up 2 bases and J gave up 5 bases; unmatched junction bases: 9. The length of the CDR3 is 15 residues. CDR1 and CDR2 from the germline V gene are SGHRS and YFSETQ. The CDR3 nucleotides read TGCGCCAGCAGCTTCTACCCTGGACAGGGCGACGAGCAGTACGTC. Translating it yields CASSFYPGQGDEQYV.

The chain uses TRBV28 and TRBJ2-3; weak D call: TRBD1 (5 bases). This CDR3 is built from 14 residues. CDR1 MDHEN and CDR2 SYDVKM come from the germline V gene. V dropped 2 bases and J dropped 4 bases, with 10 bases sitting between them. The CDR3 DNA reads TGTGCCAGCAGTTTACCAGGGATAGCAGATACGCAGTATTTT. Its protein product is CASSLPGIADTQYF. Variable domain in full (rest from reference TRBV28 and TRBJ2-3): DVKVTQSSRYLVKRTGEKVFLECVQDMDHENMFWYRQDPGLGLRLIYFSYDVKMKEKGDIPEGYSVSREKKERFSLILESASTNQTSMYLCASSLPGIADTQYFGPGTRLTVL.

This clonotype appeared a few times. The chain links TRBV13 to TRBJ1-1; D gene ambiguous. This CDR3 spans 16 amino acids. Trimming took 1 base from V and 5 from J, leaving 17 bases between them. CDR1 PRHDT and CDR2 FYEKMQ come from the germline V gene (reference sequence). The DNA for the CDR3 is TGTGCCAGCAGCTTAGTGGGTGGGTTAAAGAGGACTGAAGCTTTCTTT. Amino acids: CASSLVGGLKRTEAFF.

This clonotype showed up many times. The chain couples TRBV7-8 to TRBJ2-7; no firm D call. V was trimmed by 0 bases and J by 6 bases, leaving 3 bases between them. CDR1 and CDR2 from the germline V gene are SGHVS and FQNEAQ. The CDR3 loop spans 11 amino acids. The CDR3 region is CASSLAREQYV. DNA of the CDR3: TGTGCCAGCAGCTTAGCTCGCGAGCAGTACGTC.

The chain is built from TRBV13 and TRBJ1-1; 7 bases map to TRBD1. This CDR3 comprises 16 residues. Germline-derived CDR1 and CDR2 are PRHDT and FYEKMQ (reference sequence). Unmatched junction bases numbered 7, after V lost 2 bases and J lost 1 base. The CDR3 nucleotides read TGTGCCAGCAGCTTATACGTTGAGGGGGCGAACACTGAAGCTTTCTTT. Translated, it gives CASSLYVEGANTEAFF.

This clonotype was picked up a small number of times. This chain uses TRBV7-8 with TRBJ1-5, with D unclear. The germline V and J ends were trimmed by 3 bases and 7 bases, with 10 bases remaining between them. This CDR3 is 13 amino acids long. Germline CDR1 is SGHVS and CDR2 is FQNEAQ. CDR3 bases: TGTGCCAGCAGCTTGGGGTTTAGACAGCCCCAGCATTTT. Encoded protein: CASSLGFRQPQHF.

Many counts were recorded for this clonotype. The chain combines TRBV7-2 with TRBJ1-4; D call uncertain. This CDR3 contains 14 residues. Germline-derived CDR1 and CDR2 are SGHTA and FQGNSA. V was pared by 5 bases and J by 4 bases, with 11 bases between. In DNA, the CDR3 is TGTGCCAGCAGCATCGGGCTTAATAATGAAAAACTGTTTTTT. Translating gives CASSIGLNNEKLFF.

This clonotype showed up many times. The V gene is TRBV20-1, the J gene TRBJ2-4; D unclear. CDR1 and CDR2 from the germline V gene are DFQATT and SNEGSKA (reference sequence). Trimming took off 0 bases at V and 7 bases at J, with 10 bases between the two ends. The CDR3 consists of 13 residues. The CDR3: CSARDATANIQYF. The DNA for the CDR3 is TGCAGTGCTAGAGATGCGACTGCCAACATTCAGTACTTC.